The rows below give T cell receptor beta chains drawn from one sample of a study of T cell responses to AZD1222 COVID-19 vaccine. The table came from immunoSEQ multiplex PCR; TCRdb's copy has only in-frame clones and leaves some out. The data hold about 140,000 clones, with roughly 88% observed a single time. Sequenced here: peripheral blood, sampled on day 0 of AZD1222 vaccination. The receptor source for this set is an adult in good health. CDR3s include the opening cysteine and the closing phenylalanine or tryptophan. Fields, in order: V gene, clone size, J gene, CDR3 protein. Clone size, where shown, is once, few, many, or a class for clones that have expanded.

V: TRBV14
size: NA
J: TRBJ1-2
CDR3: CASSQEGGNYGYTF

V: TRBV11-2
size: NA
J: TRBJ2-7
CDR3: CASSLGYRSGSGTYEQYF

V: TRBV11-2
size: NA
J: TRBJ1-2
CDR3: CASSLDRGQISCTF

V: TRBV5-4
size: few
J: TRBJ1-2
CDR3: CASSRQGLDGYTF

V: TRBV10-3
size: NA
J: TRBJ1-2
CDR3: CAISTTGTRAAF

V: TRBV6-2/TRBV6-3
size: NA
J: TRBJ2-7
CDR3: CASSYFGRAYEQYF

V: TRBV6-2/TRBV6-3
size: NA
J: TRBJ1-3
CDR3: CASSYNGGSSGNTIYF

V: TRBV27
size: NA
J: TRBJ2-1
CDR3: CASSFGTSGPNEQFF

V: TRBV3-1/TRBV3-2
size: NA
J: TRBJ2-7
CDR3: CASSLITTGLYYEQYF

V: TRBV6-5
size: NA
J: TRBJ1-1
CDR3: CASSYSRMNTEAFF

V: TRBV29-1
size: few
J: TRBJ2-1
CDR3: CSAWDNEQFF

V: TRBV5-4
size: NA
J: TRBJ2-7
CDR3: CASSWTSTSYEQYF

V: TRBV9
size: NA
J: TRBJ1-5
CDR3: CASSVALDPGLPQHF

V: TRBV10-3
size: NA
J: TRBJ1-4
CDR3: CAIGAGLGEKLFF

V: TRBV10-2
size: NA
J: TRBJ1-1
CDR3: CASKNVDRGTEAFF